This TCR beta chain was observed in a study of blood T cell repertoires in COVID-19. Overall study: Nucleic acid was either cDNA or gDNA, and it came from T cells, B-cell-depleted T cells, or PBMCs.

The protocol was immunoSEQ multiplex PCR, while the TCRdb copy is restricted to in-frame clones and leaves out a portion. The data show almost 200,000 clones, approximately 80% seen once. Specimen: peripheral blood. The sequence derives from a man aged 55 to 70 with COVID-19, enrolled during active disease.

The CDR3, as DNA: TGTGCCAGTTCAGAGGAGGACTTTTATTCCTACAATGAGCAGTTCTTC. Encoded protein: CASSEEDFYSYNEQFF. The rearrangement joins TRBV19 to TRBJ2-1, with a possible D match to TRBD2 (5 bases). Germline V gene lookup returns CDR1 LNHDA and CDR2 SQIVND (reference sequence). This CDR3 spans 16 amino acids. Trimming took off 8 bases at V and 1 base at J, with 18 bases between the two ends.